This T cell receptor (beta chain) emerged from a study of blood T cell repertoires in COVID-19. For the study at large: Collection of acute and convalescent COVID-19 samples took place in the United States, Italy and Spain. T cells, B-cell-depleted T cells, or PBMCs supplied cDNA or gDNA.

Looked up from germline, CDR1 is SGDLS and CDR2 is YYNGEE. CDR3 length: 15 amino acids. Losses at the gene ends were 4 bases for V and 0 bases for J; bases not matched to a gene: 4. Data came from immunoSEQ multiplex PCR; TCRdb stores just in-frame clones and leaves some out. The sample lists some 170,000 clones, roughly 86% occurring once. This chain links TRBV9 with TRBJ2-1; 7 bases line up with TRBD2. The sequence was collected from a woman aged 45 to 65 with acute or convalescent COVID-19. Input material: peripheral blood. CDR3 sequence (DNA): TGTGCCAGCAGCTCGGGGGGAAGCTCCTACAATGAGCAGTTCTTC. Amino acid sequence: CASSSGGSSYNEQFF.